These T cell receptor beta chains were read from a single sample in a study of glioma-infiltrating T cells after dendritic cell vaccination. Using immunoSEQ multiplex PCR, the repertoire was profiled, and TCRdb retains in-frame clones only, with some absent. The repertoire holds about 64,000 clones, with roughly four fifths as singletons. The sequencing here drew on blood, taken before dendritic cell vaccination. Source of these receptors: a human donor with glioblastoma. Both conserved end residues are part of each CDR3. The order of the fields is clone size, D gene, J gene, V gene, CDR3 DNA, CDR3 protein. D genes are given only for firm matches. Rows give clone size only sometimes, using once, few, many, or a class for an expanded clone.

-	-	TRBJ2-1	TRBV6-6	TGTGCCAGCAGTTACTCGAGTGCGGGGCGGGAGCAGTTCTTC	CASSYSSAGREQFF
-	TRBD1	TRBJ2-2	TRBV28	TGTGCCAGCAGACGACAGGGGAGCACCGGGGAGCTGTTTTTT	CASRRQGSTGELFF
-	TRBD1	TRBJ2-5	TRBV18	TGTGCCAGCTCACCACTACAGGGGGCAGAGACCCAGTACTTC	CASSPLQGAETQYF
-	-	TRBJ2-7	TRBV7-2	TGTGCCAGCAATGGTGGCAGGGGCTGGGTCTACGAGCAGTACTTC	CASNGGRGWVYEQYF
-	TRBD1	TRBJ2-3	TRBV4-2	TGTGCCAGCAGCCAAGAACCTCAGGGACAGGATACGCAGTATTTT	CASSQEPQGQDTQYF
-	-	TRBJ2-3	TRBV7-2	TGTGCAGATACAGGCGGCACAGATACGCAGTATTTT	CADTGGTDTQYF
-	-	TRBJ1-1	TRBV19	TGTGCCAGTAGTCCCCTCGGGCGGGCCACTGAAGCTTTCTTT	CASSPLGRATEAFF
-	TRBD2	TRBJ2-7	TRBV4-2	TGTGCCAGCAGCCAAGATCAGGGCGGGGGGGCCCGGTACGAGCAGTACTTC	CASSQDQGGGARYEQYF
-	-	TRBJ1-4	TRBV15	TGTGCCACCAGCACTCGGGACGGGGGGAAACTGTTTTTT	CATSTRDGGKLFF
-	TRBD1	TRBJ1-2	TRBV6-6	TGTGCCAGCAGGAGACAGGGGGAAGACTATGGCTACACCTTC	CASRRQGEDYGYTF
-	-	TRBJ2-7	TRBV7-8	TGTGCCAGCACCCATAGGCGGGTAGCGATCTCCTACGAGCAGTACTTC	CASTHRRVAISYEQYF
-	-	TRBJ1-5	TRBV6-1	TGTGCCAGCACCCTAGGGGGTAGCAATCAGCCCCAGCATTTT	CASTLGGSNQPQHF
-	-	TRBJ1-5	TRBV6-6	TGTGCCAGCACTGACTGGGGGGTTGATCAGCCCCAGCATTTT	CASTDWGVDQPQHF
-	TRBD2	TRBJ2-3	TRBV19	TGTGCCAGTAGTATGGGACTAGCGGGGGTCACGCAGTATTTT	CASSMGLAGVTQYF
-	-	TRBJ2-5	TRBV5-1	TGCGCCAGCAGCTTCTCTGAGACCCAGTACTTC	CASSFSETQYF
-	TRBD2	TRBJ2-5	TRBV7-8	TGTGCCAGCGGCGAGTTTGCGGGGGGGCTTGAGCAGTACTTC	CASGEFAGGLEQYF
-	-	TRBJ2-2	TRBV5-1	TGCGCCAGCAGCTTGGCTTCAGGCGCGAACACCGGGGAGCTGTTTTTT	CASSLASGANTGELFF
-	TRBD2	TRBJ2-4	TRBV29-1	TGCAGCGTTAGAGGATTAACCGGGACTAGCATGAACATTCAGTACTTC	CSVRGLTGTSMNIQYF
-	-	TRBJ2-5	TRBV15	TGTGCCACCAGCAGAGAATTACCCCAGGAAGAGACCCAGTACTTC	CATSRELPQEETQYF
few	-	TRBJ1-2	TRBV6-4	TGTGCCAGCAGTGACTCGGCAAACTATGGCTACACCTTC	CASSDSANYGYTF
few	-	TRBJ2-3	TRBV5-1	TGCGCCAGCAGCTTGGCCGGCAGGGCAGATACGCAGTATTTT	CASSLAGRADTQYF
-	TRBD1	TRBJ1-2	TRBV6-5	TGTGCCAGCCAATCGGACAGGGGGCTTAGAAGAGGCTACACCTTC	CASQSDRGLRRGYTF
-	-	TRBJ2-3	TRBV5-4	TGTGCCAGCAGCTACAGGGCTAAAGATACGCAGTATTTT	CASSYRAKDTQYF
-	TRBD1	TRBJ1-5	TRBV19	TGTGCCAGTAGTACAAAACAGACAGGGGGCAATCAGCCCCAGCATTTT	CASSTKQTGGNQPQHF
-	-	TRBJ2-1	TRBV4-1	TGCGCCAGCAGCCGTCAAGTAGCGGACAATGAGCAGTTCTTC	CASSRQVADNEQFF
-	-	TRBJ1-1	TRBV19	TGTGCCAGCTACGCCTCAGGAGGGGTGGATGAAGCTTTCTTT	CASYASGGVDEAFF
-	-	TRBJ1-6	TRBV5-1	TGCGCCAGCAGCTTGGTACGGGAAAATTCACCCCTCCACTTT	CASSLVRENSPLHF
-	-	TRBJ2-7	TRBV2	TGTGCCACCACGGAGTTTGCTTACGAGCAGTACTTC	CATTEFAYEQYF
-	TRBD2	TRBJ2-3	TRBV4-1	TGCGCCAGCAGCCAAGTAAATAGCGGGGTATCCGGGACGCAGTATTTT	CASSQVNSGVSGTQYF
-	TRBD1	TRBJ2-5	TRBV15	TGTGCCACCAGCAGCGGACAGGGGATTCAAGAGACCCAGTACTTC	CATSSGQGIQETQYF
-	TRBD1	TRBJ1-1	TRBV27	TGTGCCAGCAGTTGGGACAGGGTTTATGGTGAAGCTTTCTTT	CASSWDRVYGEAFF
-	TRBD1	TRBJ2-7	TRBV5-1	TGCGCCAGCAGCTCGACAGGGGGCCAAGACGAGCAGTACTTC	CASSSTGGQDEQYF
once	TRBD2	TRBJ2-7	TRBV4-1	TGCGCCAGCAGCCTCACTAGCGGGGGGCAAGAGCAGTACTTC	CASSLTSGGQEQYF
-	-	TRBJ2-1	TRBV7-9	TGTGCCAGCAGCTCTAGACGCGTCAATGAGCAGTTCTTC	CASSSRRVNEQFF
-	TRBD1	TRBJ1-2	TRBV10-3	TGTGCCATCAGAGCCGGGACAGGGGATAACTATGGCTACACCTTC	CAIRAGTGDNYGYTF
-	-	TRBJ2-5	TRBV4-2	TGTGCCAGCAGCCAAGCATCCCGGAGGGGTAGGAAGACCCAGTACTTC	CASSQASRRGRKTQYF
-	-	TRBJ1-2	TRBV27	TGTGCCAGCTTGTCGGGGGGCTATGGCTACACCTTC	CASLSGGYGYTF
-	TRBD1	TRBJ1-2	TRBV5-1	TGCGCCAGCAGCTTGGCGGGACAGGGGAGTTATGGCTACACCTTC	CASSLAGQGSYGYTF
few	-	TRBJ2-3	TRBV11-1	TGTGCCAGCAGCTCCAACACAGATACGCAGTATTTT	CASSSNTDTQYF
-	TRBD1	TRBJ2-4	TRBV19	TGTGCCAGTAGTAAAGACAGGGGCAGCGGAACCAAAAACATTCAGTACTTC	CASSKDRGSGTKNIQYF
-	-	TRBJ1-5	TRBV6-5	TGTGCCAGCAGTTACGCCCAGAGCAATCAGCCCCAGCATTTT	CASSYAQSNQPQHF
-	TRBD2	TRBJ2-5	TRBV4-2	TGTGCCAGCAGCCAAGTATCTAGCGGGGGAGGGGAGACCCAGTACTTC	CASSQVSSGGGETQYF
-	-	TRBJ1-2	TRBV6-1	TGTGCCAGCACCGCTTTGACTGTCAACTATGGCTACACCTTC	CASTALTVNYGYTF